The 4 T cell receptor beta chains presented below share a single source sample, sequenced in a study of graft-versus-host responses after intestinal transplantation. Method: immunoSEQ multiplex PCR; TCRdb's copy keeps in-frame clones and lacks some. The data hold under 150,000 clones, with approximately 90% observed a single time. Antigen specificity for these receptors is unknown. This material consisted of unstimulated CD4+ T cells sorted from spleen or lymph node cells, taken before intestinal transplant. The receptors originated from a human donor who received an intestinal transplant.

The chain links TRBV27 to TRBJ2-3; no clear D gene. V was pared by 4 bases and J by 5 bases, with 7 bases between. In germline, CDR1 is MNHEY, CDR2 SMNVEV (reference sequence). CDR3 length: 12 amino acids. The CDR3 sequence is CASSSRGDTQYF. CDR3 nucleotides: TGTGCCAGCAGTTCGAGAGGAGATACGCAGTATTTT.

The chain couples TRBV7-3 to TRBJ2-3; the D gene is possibly TRBD2 (6 bases). Germline CDR1 and CDR2: SGHTA and FQGTGA. The CDR3 is 15 residues long. V dropped 2 bases and J dropped 6 bases, with 15 bases sitting between them. The CDR3 DNA follows: TGTGCCAGCAGCTTAGGCGGGATGAGAGTGGATACGCAGTATTTT. It yields the protein CASSLGGMRVDTQYF.

The J gene is TRBJ1-5, the V gene TRBV6-6; TRBD1 might be the D (6 bases). The CDR3 runs to 14 residues. The ends were cut back, 6 bases at V and 3 bases at J, with 12 bases in the middle. Per germline, CDR1 MNHNY and CDR2 SVGAGI (reference sequence). CDR3 DNA sequence: TGTGCCAGCAGAATCGGGACAACCAATCAGCCCCAGCATTTT. Its protein product is CASRIGTTNQPQHF.

This chain joins TRBV11-2 and TRBJ2-3, with 7 bases identical to TRBD2. CDR1 and CDR2 (germline): SGHAT, FQNNGV. The CDR3 length is 16 residues. J lost 3 bases, V lost 5 bases, and 11 bases had no gene match. CDR3 protein: CASSIRTRSRTDTQYF. The CDR3 DNA sequence: TGTGCCAGCAGCATTCGGACTAGATCGCGAACAGATACGCAGTATTTT.